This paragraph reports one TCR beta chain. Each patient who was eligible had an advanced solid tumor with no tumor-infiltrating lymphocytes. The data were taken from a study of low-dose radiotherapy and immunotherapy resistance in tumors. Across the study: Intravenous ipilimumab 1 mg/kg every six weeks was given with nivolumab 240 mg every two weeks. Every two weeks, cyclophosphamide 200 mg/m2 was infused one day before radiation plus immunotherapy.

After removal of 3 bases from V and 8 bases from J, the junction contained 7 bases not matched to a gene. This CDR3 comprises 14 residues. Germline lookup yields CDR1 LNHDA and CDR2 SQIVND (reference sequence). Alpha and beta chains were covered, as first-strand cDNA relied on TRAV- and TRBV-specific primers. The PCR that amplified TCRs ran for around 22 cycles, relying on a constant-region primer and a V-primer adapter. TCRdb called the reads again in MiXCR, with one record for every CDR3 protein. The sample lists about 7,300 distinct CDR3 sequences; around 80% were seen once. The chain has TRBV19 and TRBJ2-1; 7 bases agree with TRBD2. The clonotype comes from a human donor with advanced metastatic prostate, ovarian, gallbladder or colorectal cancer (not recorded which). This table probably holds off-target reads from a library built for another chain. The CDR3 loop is CASSIGAAGDEQFF. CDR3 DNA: TGTGCCAGTAGTATTGGGGCGGCGGGGGATGAGCAGTTCTTC.